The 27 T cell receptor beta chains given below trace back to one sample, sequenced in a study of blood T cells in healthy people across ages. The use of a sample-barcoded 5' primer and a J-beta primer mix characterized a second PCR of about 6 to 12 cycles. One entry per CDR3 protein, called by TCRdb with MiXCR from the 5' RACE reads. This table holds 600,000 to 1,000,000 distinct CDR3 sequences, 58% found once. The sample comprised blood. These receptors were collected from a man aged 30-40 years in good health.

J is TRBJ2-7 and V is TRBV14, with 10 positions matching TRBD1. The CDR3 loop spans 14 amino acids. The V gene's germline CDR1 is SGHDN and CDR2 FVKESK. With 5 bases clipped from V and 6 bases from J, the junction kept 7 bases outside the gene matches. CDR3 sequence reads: CASSAGTGVSEQYF. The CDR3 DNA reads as TGTGCCAGCAGCGCCGGGACAGGGGTTTCCGAGCAGTACTTC.

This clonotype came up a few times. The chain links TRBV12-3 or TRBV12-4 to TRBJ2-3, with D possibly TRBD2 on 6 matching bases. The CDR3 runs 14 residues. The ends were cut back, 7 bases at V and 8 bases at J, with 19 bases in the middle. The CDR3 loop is CASKPRLALGTQYF. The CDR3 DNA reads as TGTGCCAGCAAACCCCGCCTAGCGCTCGGTACGCAGTATTTT.

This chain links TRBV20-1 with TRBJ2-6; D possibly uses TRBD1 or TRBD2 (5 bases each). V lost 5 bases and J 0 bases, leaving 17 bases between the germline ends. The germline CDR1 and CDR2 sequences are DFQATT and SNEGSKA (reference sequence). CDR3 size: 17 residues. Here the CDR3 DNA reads TGCAGTGCTGAGGGACGGAGCCCAAGCTCTGGGGCCAACGTCCTGACTTTC. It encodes CSAEGRSPSSGANVLTF.

Here the CDR3 DNA reads TGCGCCAGCAGCCAAGCGGCCGTAGATTCACCCCTCCACTTT. Residues: CASSQAAVDSPLHF. This chain links TRBV4-1 with TRBJ1-6, with no clear D. This CDR3 has 14 amino acids. Per the germline V gene, CDR1 is MGHRA and CDR2 is YSYEKL. V was shortened by 1 base and J by 8 bases, with 9 bases between the two germline ends.

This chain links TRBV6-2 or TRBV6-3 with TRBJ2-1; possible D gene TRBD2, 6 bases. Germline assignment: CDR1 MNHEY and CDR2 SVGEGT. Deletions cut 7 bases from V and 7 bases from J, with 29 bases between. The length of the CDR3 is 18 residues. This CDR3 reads CASNPGGVGDSPFNEQFF. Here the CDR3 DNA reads TGTGCCAGCAACCCAGGAGGGGTGGGGGACTCCCCATTTAATGAGCAGTTCTTC.

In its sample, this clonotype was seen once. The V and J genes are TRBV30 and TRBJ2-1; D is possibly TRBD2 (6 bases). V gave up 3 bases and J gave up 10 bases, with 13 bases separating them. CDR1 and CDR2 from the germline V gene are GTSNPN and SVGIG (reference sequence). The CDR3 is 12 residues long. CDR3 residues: CAWRRMGGEQFF. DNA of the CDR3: TGTGCCTGGAGGCGAATGGGGGGAGAGCAGTTCTTC.

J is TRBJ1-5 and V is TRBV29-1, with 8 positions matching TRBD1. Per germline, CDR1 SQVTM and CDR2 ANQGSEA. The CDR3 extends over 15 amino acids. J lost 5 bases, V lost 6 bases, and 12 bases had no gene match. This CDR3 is CSVSQGASGDQPQHF. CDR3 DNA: TGCAGCGTATCCCAGGGGGCGAGTGGTGATCAGCCCCAGCATTTT.

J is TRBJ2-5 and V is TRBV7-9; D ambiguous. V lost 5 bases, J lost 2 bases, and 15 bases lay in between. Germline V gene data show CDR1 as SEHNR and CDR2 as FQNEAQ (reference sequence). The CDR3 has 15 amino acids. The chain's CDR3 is CASSGSWGSQETQYF. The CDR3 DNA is TGTGCCAGCAGCGGATCCTGGGGATCTCAAGAGACCCAGTACTTC.

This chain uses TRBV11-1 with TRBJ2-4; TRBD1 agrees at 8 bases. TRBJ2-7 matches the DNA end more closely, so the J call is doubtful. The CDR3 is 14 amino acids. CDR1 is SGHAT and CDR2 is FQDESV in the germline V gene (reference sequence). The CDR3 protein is CASSMGTGDYEQYF. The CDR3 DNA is TGTGCCAGCAGCATGGGGACAGGCGACTACGAGCAGTACTTC.

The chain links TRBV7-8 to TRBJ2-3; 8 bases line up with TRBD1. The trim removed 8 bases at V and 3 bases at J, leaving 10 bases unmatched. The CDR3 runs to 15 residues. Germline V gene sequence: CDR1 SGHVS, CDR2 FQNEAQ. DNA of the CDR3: TGTGCCAGCCGCCCGAGACAGGGGAGGACAGATACGCAGTATTTT. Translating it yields CASRPRQGRTDTQYF.

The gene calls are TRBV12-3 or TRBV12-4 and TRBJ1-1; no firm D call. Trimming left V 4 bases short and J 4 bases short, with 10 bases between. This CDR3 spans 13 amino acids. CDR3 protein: CASSYVRTTEAFF. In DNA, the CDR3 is TGTGCCAGCAGTTATGTTCGTACCACTGAAGCTTTCTTT.

CDR3 nucleotide sequence: TGTGCCAGCTCACCCGTCGGAGGAACAGCTGAAGCTTTCTTT. Translated, it gives CASSPVGGTAEAFF. The V and J genes are TRBV18 and TRBJ1-1; D gene uncertain. Trimming took off 3 bases at V and 6 bases at J, with 14 bases between the two ends. This CDR3 region has 14 residues. Germline V gene lookup returns CDR1 KGHSH and CDR2 LQKENI.

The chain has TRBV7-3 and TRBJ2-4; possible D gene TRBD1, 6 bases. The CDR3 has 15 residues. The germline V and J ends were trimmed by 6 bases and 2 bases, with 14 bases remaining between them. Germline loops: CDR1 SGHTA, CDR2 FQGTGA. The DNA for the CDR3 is TGTGCCAGCAGTTCCTCAGGGACACCCAAAAACATTCAGTACTTC. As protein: CASSSSGTPKNIQYF.

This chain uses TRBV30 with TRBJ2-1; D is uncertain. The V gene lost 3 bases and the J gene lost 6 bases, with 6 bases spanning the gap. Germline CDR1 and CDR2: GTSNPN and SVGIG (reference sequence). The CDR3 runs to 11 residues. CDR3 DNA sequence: TGTGCCTGGAGGGGTCGCAATGAGCAGTTCTTC. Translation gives CAWRGRNEQFF.

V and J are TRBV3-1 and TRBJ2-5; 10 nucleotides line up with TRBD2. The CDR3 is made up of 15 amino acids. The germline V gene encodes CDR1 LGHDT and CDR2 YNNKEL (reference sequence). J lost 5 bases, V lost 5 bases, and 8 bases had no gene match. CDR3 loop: CASSYGRAGGETQYF. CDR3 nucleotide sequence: TGTGCCAGCAGCTACGGACGAGCGGGGGGGGAGACCCAGTACTTC.

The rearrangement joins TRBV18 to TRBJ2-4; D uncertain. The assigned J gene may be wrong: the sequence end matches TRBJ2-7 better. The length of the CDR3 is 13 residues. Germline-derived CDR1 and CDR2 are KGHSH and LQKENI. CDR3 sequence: CASRNMGTYEQYF. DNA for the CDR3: TGTGCCAGCCGAAACATGGGGACCTACGAGCAGTACTTC.

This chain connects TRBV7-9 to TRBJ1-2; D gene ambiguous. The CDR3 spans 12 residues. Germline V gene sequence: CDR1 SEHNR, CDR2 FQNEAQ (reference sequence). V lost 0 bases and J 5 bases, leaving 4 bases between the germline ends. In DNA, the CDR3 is TGTGCCAGCAGCTTAGCCTTTTATGGCTACACCTTC. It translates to CASSLAFYGYTF.

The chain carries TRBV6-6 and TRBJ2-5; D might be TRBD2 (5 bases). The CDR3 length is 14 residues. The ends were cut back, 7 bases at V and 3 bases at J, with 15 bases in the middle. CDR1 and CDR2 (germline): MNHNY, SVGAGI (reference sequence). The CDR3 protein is CASNLGYGEETQYF. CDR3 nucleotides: TGTGCCAGCAACCTAGGGTACGGGGAAGAGACCCAGTACTTC.

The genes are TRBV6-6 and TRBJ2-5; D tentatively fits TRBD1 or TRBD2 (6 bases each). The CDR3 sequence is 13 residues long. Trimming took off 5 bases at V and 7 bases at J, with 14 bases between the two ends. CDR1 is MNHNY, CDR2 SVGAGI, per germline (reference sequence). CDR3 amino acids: CASSLGGSSTQYF. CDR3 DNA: TGTGCCAGCAGTCTAGGGGGGTCTTCGACCCAGTACTTC.

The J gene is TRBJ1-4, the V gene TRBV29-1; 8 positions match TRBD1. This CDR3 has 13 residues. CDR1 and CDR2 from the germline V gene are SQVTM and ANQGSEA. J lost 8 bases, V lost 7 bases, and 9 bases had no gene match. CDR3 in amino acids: CSAASDREEKLFF. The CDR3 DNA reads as TGCAGCGCCGCATCGGACAGGGAGGAAAAACTGTTTTTT.

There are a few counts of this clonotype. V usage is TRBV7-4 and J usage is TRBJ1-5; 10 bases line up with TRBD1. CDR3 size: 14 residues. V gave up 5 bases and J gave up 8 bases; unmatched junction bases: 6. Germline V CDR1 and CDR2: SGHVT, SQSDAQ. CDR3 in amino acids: CASSGTGVSKPQHF. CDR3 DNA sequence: TGTGCCAGCAGCGGGACAGGGGTCTCGAAGCCCCAGCATTTT.

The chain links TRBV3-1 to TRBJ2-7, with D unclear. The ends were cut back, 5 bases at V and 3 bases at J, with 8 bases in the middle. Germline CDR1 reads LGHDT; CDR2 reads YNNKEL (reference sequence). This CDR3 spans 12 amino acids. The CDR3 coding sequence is TGTGCCAGCAGCGGCCTCTTCTACGAGCAGTACTTC. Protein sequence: CASSGLFYEQYF.

The CDR3 spells CASSYASDSYEQYF. In nucleotides, the CDR3 is TGTGCCAGCAGTTACGCCTCGGATTCCTACGAGCAGTACTTC. V is TRBV6-5 and J is TRBJ2-7; D is unresolved. Trimming took off 2 bases at V and 1 base at J, with 9 bases between the two ends. The CDR3 is made up of 14 amino acids. Germline CDR1 reads MNHEY; CDR2 reads SVGAGI.

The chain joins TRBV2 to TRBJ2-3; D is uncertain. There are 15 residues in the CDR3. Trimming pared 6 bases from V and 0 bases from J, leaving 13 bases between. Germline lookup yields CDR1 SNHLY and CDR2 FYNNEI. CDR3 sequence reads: CASSKQVSSTDTQYF. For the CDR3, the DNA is TGTGCCAGCAGCAAGCAGGTCTCTAGCACAGATACGCAGTATTTT.

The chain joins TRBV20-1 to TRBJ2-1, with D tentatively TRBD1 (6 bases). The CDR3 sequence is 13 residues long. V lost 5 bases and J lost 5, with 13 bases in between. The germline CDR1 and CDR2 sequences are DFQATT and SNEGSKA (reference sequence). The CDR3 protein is CSAGRQANNEQFF. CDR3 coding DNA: TGCAGTGCTGGTAGACAGGCTAACAATGAGCAGTTCTTC.

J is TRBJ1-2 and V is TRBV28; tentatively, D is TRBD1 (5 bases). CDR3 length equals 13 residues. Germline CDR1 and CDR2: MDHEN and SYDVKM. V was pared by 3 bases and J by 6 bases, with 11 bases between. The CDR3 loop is CASSFGGLNGYTF. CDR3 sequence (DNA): TGTGCCAGCAGTTTCGGGGGGTTAAATGGCTACACCTTC.

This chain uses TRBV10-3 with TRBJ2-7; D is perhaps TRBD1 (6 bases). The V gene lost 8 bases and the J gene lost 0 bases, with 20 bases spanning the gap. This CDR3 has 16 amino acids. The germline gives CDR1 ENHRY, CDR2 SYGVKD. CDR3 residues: CAIRPQQDRRSYEQYF. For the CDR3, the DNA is TGTGCCATCCGACCCCAACAAGACAGGCGCTCCTACGAGCAGTACTTC.